A single T cell receptor beta chain is shown here with its context. From germline, CDR1 is MDHEN and CDR2 SYDVKM. The germline V and J ends were trimmed by 2 bases and 4 bases, with 11 bases remaining between them. CDR3 length equals 14 residues. This sample is drawn from a study of naive and memory T cell subsets. The library had UMIs added by 3' ligation of an oligonucleotide to TCR cDNA. Whole blood, roughly 2.4 ml, came from adult healthy volunteers. Four PCR rounds used nested alpha and beta constant region primers plus the SP2 primer. A single record per CDR3 protein comes from TCRdb applying MiXCR to the 5' RACE reads. The data contain about 59,000 distinct CDR3 sequences, less than 10% of them singletons.

J is TRBJ1-2 and V is TRBV28; D gene unclear. The clonotype originates from a female donor in good health. This CDR3 is CASSLPSEVYGYTF. CDR3 sequence (DNA): TGTGCCAGCAGTTTACCAAGCGAGGTCTATGGCTACACCTTC.